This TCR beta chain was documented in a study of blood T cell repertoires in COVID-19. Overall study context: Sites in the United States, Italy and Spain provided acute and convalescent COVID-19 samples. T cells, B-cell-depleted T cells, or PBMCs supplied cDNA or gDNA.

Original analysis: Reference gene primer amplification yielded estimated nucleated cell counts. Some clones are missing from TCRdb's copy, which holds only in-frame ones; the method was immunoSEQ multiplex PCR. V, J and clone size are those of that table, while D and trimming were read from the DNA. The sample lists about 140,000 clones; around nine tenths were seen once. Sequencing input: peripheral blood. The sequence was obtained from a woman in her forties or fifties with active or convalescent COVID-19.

CDR3 coding DNA: TGTGCCAGCAGTGCGAATAGCGGGGGCACAGATACGCAGTATTTT. This gives the protein CASSANSGGTDTQYF. V usage is TRBV2 and J usage is TRBJ2-3; 8 nucleotides agree with TRBD2. The CDR3 is 15 residues long. The germline V gene encodes CDR1 SNHLY and CDR2 FYNNEI. V lost 4 bases to trimming and J lost 1 base; unmatched junction nucleotides: 4.